A selection of T cell receptor beta chains follows, all from one sample in a study of CD8 T cells in Susac syndrome. Each CDR3 protein gets one entry after TCRdb re-called the immunoSEQ multiplex PCR reads with MiXCR. The sample consists of fewer than 200,000 distinct CDR3 sequences, 94% of them appearing once. Sequenced input: CD4+ T cells from PBMCs. The receptors come from a human donor with Susac syndrome. Each CDR3 is given with its conserved first and last residue. The D gene is left open where the match is weak. Part of the rows lack a size; the others show once, few, many or a class for expanded clones.

j_call: TRBJ1-2
v_call: TRBV11-2
d_call: .
clone_size: .
cdr3_aa: CASSPRGDSLGYTF
cdr3_nt: TGTGCCAGCAGCCCTAGGGGCGACAGCCTTGGCTACACCTTC

j_call: TRBJ1-2
v_call: TRBV20-1
d_call: .
clone_size: .
cdr3_aa: CSASWGASYTF
cdr3_nt: TGCAGTGCTAGTTGGGGGGCTAGCTACACCTTC

j_call: TRBJ1-2
v_call: TRBV20-1
d_call: TRBD1
clone_size: .
cdr3_aa: CSASPTQTGGLYGYTF
cdr3_nt: TGCAGTGCTAGTCCAACCCAGACAGGGGGCCTCTATGGCTACACCTTC

j_call: TRBJ1-1
v_call: TRBV20-1
d_call: .
clone_size: .
cdr3_aa: CSASTGPTEAFF
cdr3_nt: TGCAGTGCTAGTACAGGGCCTACTGAAGCTTTCTTT

j_call: TRBJ2-2
v_call: TRBV25-1
d_call: .
clone_size: .
cdr3_aa: CASKEENTGELFF
cdr3_nt: TGTGCCAGCAAAGAGGAAAACACCGGGGAGCTGTTTTTT

j_call: TRBJ1-2
v_call: TRBV14
d_call: .
clone_size: .
cdr3_aa: CASSNREGYTF
cdr3_nt: TGTGCCAGCAGCAACAGGGAGGGCTACACCTTC

j_call: TRBJ2-7
v_call: TRBV20-1
d_call: .
clone_size: once
cdr3_aa: CSAERTEPAYEQYF
cdr3_nt: TGCAGTGCCGAGAGGACAGAACCTGCCTACGAGCAGTACTTC

j_call: TRBJ2-7
v_call: TRBV12-3/TRBV12-4
d_call: TRBD1
clone_size: .
cdr3_aa: CASSPGTGGKQYF
cdr3_nt: TGTGCCAGCAGTCCCGGGACAGGCGGGAAGCAGTACTTC

j_call: TRBJ1-2
v_call: TRBV27
d_call: .
clone_size: .
cdr3_aa: CASSLSFTGRSGYTF
cdr3_nt: TGTGCCAGCAGTTTATCTTTCACGGGGCGAAGTGGCTACACCTTC

j_call: TRBJ2-5
v_call: TRBV12-3/TRBV12-4
d_call: .
clone_size: once
cdr3_aa: CASSLALGTETQYF
cdr3_nt: TGTGCCAGCAGTTTAGCGCTGGGCACAGAGACCCAGTACTTC

j_call: TRBJ1-2
v_call: TRBV20-1
d_call: .
clone_size: .
cdr3_aa: CSASYGEGYTF
cdr3_nt: TGCAGTGCTAGTTATGGGGAAGGCTACACCTTC

j_call: TRBJ2-1
v_call: TRBV3-1
d_call: TRBD2
clone_size: .
cdr3_aa: CASSPGTIKGEQFF
cdr3_nt: TGTGCCAGCAGCCCCGGGACTATTAAGGGTGAGCAGTTCTTC

j_call: TRBJ2-7
v_call: TRBV4-1
d_call: TRBD2
clone_size: .
cdr3_aa: CASSLSGGATYEQYF
cdr3_nt: TGCGCCAGCAGCCTTAGCGGGGGGGCCACCTACGAGCAGTACTTC

j_call: TRBJ1-1
v_call: TRBV15
d_call: .
clone_size: .
cdr3_aa: CATSRDAQGISQAFF
cdr3_nt: TGTGCCACCAGCAGAGATGCTCAGGGGATCTCGCAAGCTTTCTTT

j_call: TRBJ2-5
v_call: TRBV28
d_call: .
clone_size: few
cdr3_aa: CASSSTGLETQYF
cdr3_nt: TGTGCCAGCAGTTCTACAGGGTTGGAGACCCAGTACTTC

j_call: TRBJ1-5
v_call: TRBV18
d_call: .
clone_size: .
cdr3_aa: CASSLLRDQPQHF
cdr3_nt: TGTGCCAGCTCACTTTTGCGTGATCAGCCCCAGCATTTT

j_call: TRBJ2-7
v_call: TRBV11-3
d_call: TRBD1
clone_size: once
cdr3_aa: CASSRQGIYEQYF
cdr3_nt: TGTGCCAGCAGCCGACAGGGGATCTACGAGCAGTACTTC

j_call: TRBJ2-3
v_call: TRBV27
d_call: .
clone_size: .
cdr3_aa: CASSPRTPPDTQYF
cdr3_nt: TGTGCCAGCAGTCCTCGGACTCCTCCAGATACGCAGTATTTT

j_call: TRBJ2-2
v_call: TRBV7-9
d_call: .
clone_size: .
cdr3_aa: CASSLASTLNTGELFF
cdr3_nt: TGTGCCAGCAGCTTAGCGTCTACCTTGAACACCGGGGAGCTGTTTTTT

j_call: TRBJ1-5
v_call: TRBV15
d_call: .
clone_size: .
cdr3_aa: CATSRGTPSNQPQHF
cdr3_nt: TGTGCCACCAGCAGAGGGACACCCAGCAATCAGCCCCAGCATTTT

j_call: TRBJ1-6
v_call: TRBV5-1
d_call: .
clone_size: .
cdr3_aa: CASSLEVGSPLHF
cdr3_nt: TGCGCCAGCAGCTTGGAGGTAGGATCACCCCTCCACTTT

j_call: TRBJ1-2
v_call: TRBV6-2/TRBV6-3
d_call: .
clone_size: .
cdr3_aa: CASSYGTTGYGYTF
cdr3_nt: TGTGCCAGCAGTTATGGGACCACAGGTTATGGCTACACCTTC

j_call: TRBJ1-1
v_call: TRBV29-1
d_call: .
clone_size: .
cdr3_aa: CSVGSSMNTEAFF
cdr3_nt: TGCAGCGTTGGATCATCTATGAACACTGAAGCTTTCTTT

j_call: TRBJ1-2
v_call: TRBV20-1
d_call: TRBD1
clone_size: .
cdr3_aa: CSARSLQGARGYTF
cdr3_nt: TGCAGTGCTAGATCCCTCCAGGGGGCGCGAGGCTACACCTTC

j_call: TRBJ1-2
v_call: TRBV5-1
d_call: .
clone_size: .
cdr3_aa: CASSRETGSYGYTF
cdr3_nt: TGCGCCAGCAGCAGAGAGACAGGCTCTTATGGCTACACCTTC

j_call: TRBJ2-3
v_call: TRBV5-4
d_call: .
clone_size: .
cdr3_aa: CASSFPGSRTDTQYF
cdr3_nt: TGTGCCAGCAGCTTTCCGGGATCCCGCACAGATACGCAGTATTTT

j_call: TRBJ2-2
v_call: TRBV7-8
d_call: .
clone_size: .
cdr3_aa: CASSRGTDTGELFF
cdr3_nt: TGTGCCAGCAGCCGCGGGACAGACACCGGGGAGCTGTTTTTT

j_call: TRBJ2-3
v_call: TRBV20-1
d_call: TRBD2
clone_size: .
cdr3_aa: CSSMREITDTQYF
cdr3_nt: TGCAGTTCCATGCGGGAGATCACAGATACGCAGTATTTT

j_call: TRBJ2-1
v_call: TRBV24-1
d_call: TRBD1
clone_size: .
cdr3_aa: CATERDRGQWNEQFF
cdr3_nt: TGTGCCACCGAGCGGGACAGGGGGCAATGGAATGAGCAGTTCTTC